The 28 T cell receptor beta chains below all came from one sample that was sequenced in a study of Graves' ophthalmopathy and Graves' hyperthyroidism. Researchers took RNA transcripts and amplified TCR beta CDR3 regions from them. An opening RT-PCR round employed HTBI primers and preceded a second-round multiplex PCR. TCRdb re-called the multiplex PCR reads through MiXCR, storing one row per CDR3 protein. Of around 1.1 million distinct CDR3 sequences in the sample, approximately 35% were seen once. The sample consisted of peripheral blood or thyroid tissue (not recorded which). The receptors derive from an adult man with Graves' hyperthyroidism.

This clonotype occurred a few times. The rearrangement links TRBV9 to TRBJ2-7, with D perhaps matching TRBD2 (6 bases). Between the trimmed V and J ends, which lost 3 bases and 2 bases, there was a span of 12 bases. There are 14 residues in the CDR3. Looked up from germline, CDR1 is SGDLS and CDR2 is YYNGEE. CDR3 region: CASSERDLPYEQYF. As DNA, the CDR3 is TGTGCCAGCAGCGAGAGGGACTTACCCTACGAGCAGTACTTC.

The J gene is TRBJ1-4, the V gene TRBV14; D is unresolved. The CDR3 runs 12 residues. Trimming took 2 bases from V and 11 from J, leaving 9 bases between them. Germline values: CDR1 SGHDN, CDR2 FVKESK. The CDR3 is CASSQRDMKLFF. The CDR3 DNA is TGTGCCAGCAGCCAACGGGATATGAAACTGTTTTTT.

On this clonotype itself: This could be a read error, since a much larger clone is one nucleotide away. The chain is built from TRBV20-1 and TRBJ1-1, with D perhaps TRBD1 (5 bases). Germline V lookup: CDR1 DFQATT, CDR2 SNEGSKA (reference sequence). The CDR3 is 14 residues long. The CDR3 bases are TGCAGTGCTAGAGATCTCAGGGAGGGCACTAAAGCTTTCTTT. Amino acids: CSARDLREGTKAFF.

J is TRBJ2-3 and V is TRBV7-2; 7 nucleotides line up with TRBD1. The CDR3 spans 13 residues. Germline CDR1 and CDR2: SGHTA and FQGNSA. J lost 6 bases, V lost 9 bases, and 9 bases had no gene match. This CDR3 is CASTQGQTDTQYF. CDR3 nucleotides: TGTGCCAGTACACAGGGACAGACGGATACGCAGTATTTT.

A remark on this clonotype: This may arise from a read error, as a much more abundant clone is one base away. This chain connects TRBV7-2 to TRBJ2-7; D may be TRBD2 (6 bases). The CDR3 runs to 14 residues. CDR1 and CDR2 from the germline V gene are SGHTA and FQGNSA. The CDR3: CAGSFPSEPYEQYF. Here the CDR3 DNA reads TGTGCCGGCAGCTTCCCTAGCGAGCCCTACGAGCAGTACTTC.

This clonotype was observed many times. V gene TRBV5-1 combines with J gene TRBJ1-2, with D unresolved. CDR3 length equals 16 residues. Trimming removed 1 base from V and 0 bases from J, with 13 bases in between. Germline V gene sequence: CDR1 SGHRS, CDR2 YFSETQ. CDR3 nucleotides: TGCGCCAGCAGCTTGACTCCTTTCGCCCCTAACTATGGCTACACCTTC. Its protein product is CASSLTPFAPNYGYTF.

This clonotype came up many times. The chain recombines TRBV24-1 with TRBJ2-5; D perhaps matches TRBD2 (5 bases). The CDR3 covers 14 residues. Trimming removed 4 bases from V and 5 bases from J, with 13 bases in between. Germline V gives CDR1 KGHDR, CDR2 SFDVKD. Written as DNA, the CDR3 is TGTGCCACCAGTGACGGACTGGAGGCGGAGACCCAGTACTTC. Its translation: CATSDGLEAETQYF.

In DNA form, the CDR3 reads TGTGCCAGCAGCTTCCTCGGGACAGGGGGTCACACCGATGGCTACACCTTC. Protein: CASSFLGTGGHTDGYTF. The chain joins TRBV7-9 to TRBJ1-2; 11 nucleotides match TRBD1. V dropped 3 bases and J dropped 6; count of bases not matched to a gene: 12. The CDR3 totals 17 residues. Germline V gives CDR1 SEHNR, CDR2 FQNEAQ (reference sequence).

The chain carries TRBV12-3 or TRBV12-4 and TRBJ1-2; perhaps TRBD1 as D (5 bases). There are 13 residues in the CDR3. V lost 3 bases, J lost 8 bases, and 13 bases lay in between. DNA of the CDR3: TGTGCCAGCAGTTTGGCAGGAGCAGGGGGCTACACCTTC. This encodes CASSLAGAGGYTF.

This clonotype was seen more than once but under ten times. The rearrangement uses TRBV6-1 and TRBJ2-7; D remains ambiguous. Germline loops: CDR1 MNHNS, CDR2 SASEGT. There are 13 residues in the CDR3. Trimming took 5 bases from V and 4 from J, leaving 12 bases between them. The CDR3 region has the DNA TGTGCCAGCAGTTTTTTTGAAGGTTACGAGCAGTACTTC. Translated: CASSFFEGYEQYF.

This clonotype appeared many times. The chain joins TRBV7-8 to TRBJ1-2; the D gene is possibly TRBD1 (5 bases). The ends were cut back, 1 base at V and 7 bases at J, with 13 bases in the middle. CDR3 length equals 14 residues. In germline, CDR1 is SGHVS, CDR2 FQNEAQ. The CDR3 region is CASSLGGAGTGYTF. The CDR3 region has the DNA TGTGCCAGCAGCTTAGGGGGCGCGGGAACTGGCTACACCTTC.

This clonotype was recorded a few times. V usage is TRBV15 and J usage is TRBJ1-4; possibly TRBD1 for D (5 bases). Trimming pared 3 bases from V and 8 bases from J, leaving 19 bases between. The CDR3 extends over 16 amino acids. The germline CDR1 and CDR2 sequences are LNHNV and YYDKDF (reference sequence). The CDR3 nucleotides read TGTGCCACCAGCAGCGTTACCATGGGGCTGAAAGAAAAACTGTTTTTT. Translation gives CATSSVTMGLKEKLFF. The full variable domain, in which reference TRBV15 and TRBJ1-4 provide the parts outside the CDR3, is DAMVIQNPRYQVTQFGKPVTLSCSQTLNHNVMYWYQQKSSQAPKLLFHYYDKDFNNEADTPDNFQSRRPNTSFCFLDIRSPGLGDTAMYLCATSSVTMGLKEKLFFGSGTQLSVL.

The table lists this clonotype with many counts. The chain combines TRBV7-9 with TRBJ2-7; D might be TRBD2 (7 bases). The length of the CDR3 is 13 residues. Germline CDR1 reads SEHNR; CDR2 reads FQNEAQ (reference sequence). For the CDR3, the DNA is TGTGCTCTCCTAGGGGGGGACCCCTACGAGCAGTACTTC. Translated: CALLGGDPYEQYF.

The chain couples TRBV7-8 to TRBJ2-4, with D possibly TRBD1 on 6 matching bases. The V end lost 5 bases, the J end lost 8 bases, and 19 bases lay between the germline ends. The CDR3 is made up of 15 amino acids. In germline, CDR1 is SGHVS, CDR2 FQNEAQ. The CDR3 protein is CASSPRRAGADIQYF. CDR3 nucleotide sequence: TGTGCCAGCAGCCCCAGAAGGGCAGGGGCGGACATTCAGTACTTC.

This clonotype was seen many times. This chain links TRBV12-3 or TRBV12-4 with TRBJ1-5; D is uncertain. V shed 4 bases and J shed 0 bases, with 10 bases lying between them. The CDR3 contains 15 residues. CDR3 residues: CASSSAWGSNQPQHF. DNA of the CDR3: TGTGCCAGCAGTTCCGCTTGGGGTAGCAATCAGCCCCAGCATTTT.

This clonotype was found a few times. V and J are TRBV7-9 and TRBJ2-7; 7 nucleotides align to TRBD2. In germline, CDR1 is SEHNR, CDR2 FQNEAQ (reference sequence). Trimming cost V 4 bases and J 4 bases; bases outside gene matches: 7. The CDR3 is made up of 14 amino acids. The CDR3 protein is CASSSMGGIYEQYF. For the CDR3, the DNA is TGTGCCAGCAGCTCCATGGGGGGGATTTACGAGCAGTACTTC.

This clonotype was detected many times. The genes are TRBV9 and TRBJ2-5; D unclear. CDR1 is SGDLS and CDR2 is YYNGEE in the germline V gene. With 0 bases removed from V and 7 bases from J, the gap between germline ends came to 4 bases. The CDR3 runs to 11 residues. CDR3 in amino acids: CASSVGGTQYF. Written as DNA, the CDR3 is TGTGCCAGCAGCGTAGGCGGGACCCAGTACTTC.

This clonotype was picked up a small number of times. CDR3 nucleotides: TGTGCCAGCAGTTACGACAGGGGGTATAATTCACCCCTCCACTTT. Protein: CASSYDRGYNSPLHF. The gene calls are TRBV6-5 and TRBJ1-6; 9 bases map to TRBD1. V was pared by 2 bases and J by 4 bases, with 0 bases of the junction left unmatched. Germline assignment: CDR1 MNHEY and CDR2 SVGAGI. The CDR3 runs to 15 residues.

This clonotype appeared many times. The rearrangement joins TRBV7-8 to TRBJ2-5; D possibly corresponds to TRBD1 (6 bases). Germline CDR1 reads SGHVS; CDR2 reads FQNEAQ. The CDR3 is 15 residues long. Trimming cost V 1 base and J 5 bases, with 14 bases left between them. CDR3: CASSLETGSYETQYF. The CDR3 region has the DNA TGTGCCAGCAGCTTAGAAACAGGGTCATACGAGACCCAGTACTTC.

Notes on this clonotype: This may come from a read error, since a much larger clone is one base off. The chain has TRBV7-2 and TRBJ1-2; TRBD1 is a possible D gene (5 bases). The CDR3 is 16 amino acids. Germline lookup yields CDR1 SGHTA and CDR2 FQGNSA. The V end was cut by 1 base, the J end by 8 bases, with 20 bases between. The CDR3 DNA sequence: TGTGCCAGCAGCTTAGGGGGCGGGGTAGCTCGAGGCGGCTACACCTTC. This translates into CASSLGGGVARGGYTF.

The V gene is TRBV5-1, the J gene TRBJ2-6; possibly TRBD1 or TRBD2 for D (6 bases each). CDR1 is SGHRS, CDR2 YFSETQ, per germline. V lost 1 base, J lost 11 bases, and 13 bases lay in between. The CDR3 extends over 14 amino acids. As DNA, the CDR3 is TGCGCCAGCAGCTTGAGGGCAGGGGACTACGTCCTGACTTTC. The encoded protein is CASSLRAGDYVLTF.

The chain recombines TRBV29-1 with TRBJ1-2, with 9 bases that match TRBD1. Germline lookup yields CDR1 SQVTM and CDR2 ANQGSEA. V dropped 7 bases and J dropped 3; count of bases not matched to a gene: 9. The CDR3 sequence is 14 residues long. CDR3 coding DNA: TGCAGCGGCGGGACAGGGTCAGCGTACTATGGCTACACCTTC. Protein: CSGGTGSAYYGYTF. Together with reference TRBV29-1 and TRBJ1-2, the CDR3 gives the full variable domain: SAVISQKPSRDICQRGTSLTIQCQVDSQVTMMFWYRQQPGQSLTLIATANQGSEATYESGFVIDKFPISRPNLTFSTLTVSNMSPEDSSIYLCSGGTGSAYYGYTFGSGTRLTVV.

CDR3 nucleotide sequence: TGTGCCAGCAGCTTATTCGCGACAGGGGGCAACACTGAAGCTTTCTTT. Translated, it gives CASSLFATGGNTEAFF. The rearrangement links TRBV11-2 to TRBJ1-1, with 10 positions matching TRBD1. This CDR3 is built from 16 residues. Germline trimming cut 2 bases from V and 2 bases from J; bases unmatched to any gene: 5. Germline V gives CDR1 SGHAT, CDR2 FQNNGV.

This clonotype was seen at least ten times. The chain employs TRBV20-1 and TRBJ1-1; D is possibly TRBD1 (6 bases). This CDR3 has 15 amino acids. Germline values: CDR1 DFQATT, CDR2 SNEGSKA (reference sequence). V was clipped by 4 bases and J by 10 bases, with 25 bases between them. The CDR3 region is CSAKQGGLISVLAFF. DNA of the CDR3: TGCAGTGCTAAACAGGGAGGGCTAATATCTGTTCTAGCTTTCTTT.

The V gene is TRBV10-3, the J gene TRBJ2-5; D is undetermined. V lost 2 bases, J lost 9 bases, and 19 bases lay in between. This CDR3 has 15 amino acids. Germline-derived CDR1 and CDR2 are ENHRY and SYGVKD. The CDR3 reads CAISEVWDSNQPQYF. The DNA for the CDR3 is TGTGCCATCAGTGAGGTATGGGATAGCAATCAGCCCCAGTACTTC.

This clonotype was observed at least ten times. The chain recombines TRBV7-2 with TRBJ2-7, with 9 nucleotides matching TRBD1. The CDR3 is made up of 16 amino acids. Germline CDR1 reads SGHTA; CDR2 reads FQGNSA. The trim removed 4 bases at V and 3 bases at J, leaving 10 bases unmatched. The CDR3 sequence: CASSSPPGQGHYEQYF. DNA of the CDR3: TGTGCCAGCAGCTCGCCGCCGGGACAGGGTCACTACGAGCAGTACTTC.

This clonotype was recorded many times. The J gene is TRBJ1-1, the V gene TRBV7-8; no clear D. The CDR3 length is 11 residues. Germline assignment: CDR1 SGHVS and CDR2 FQNEAQ. With 4 bases removed from V and 11 bases from J, the gap between germline ends came to 11 bases. The CDR3 DNA reads as TGTGCCAGCAGCTCCTTCGGGAGGGCTTTCTTT. Encoded protein: CASSSFGRAFF.

V usage is TRBV10-2 and J usage is TRBJ1-5, with D perhaps matching TRBD1 (6 bases). The CDR3 has 15 amino acids. V shed 2 bases and J shed 2 bases, with 10 bases lying between them. Germline V lookup: CDR1 WSHSY, CDR2 SAAADI. CDR3 DNA: TGCGCCAGCAGTGAGCTGGGGGCCGGCAATCAGCCCCAGCATTTT. Its translation is CASSELGAGNQPQHF.